This T cell receptor (beta chain) was captured by sequencing in a study of CD4 T cells in relation to SARS-CoV-2 and coronaviruses. Study context: PBMCs were cultured with antigen for less than twelve days before TCR beta sequencing. Study conclusions and caveats: Pre-pandemic and post-infection samples never came from the same donor. In roughly two thirds of donors, memory CD4+ clonotypes crossrecognized SARS-CoV-2 and at least one common cold coronavirus spike.

Looked up from germline, CDR1 is MNHEY and CDR2 is SVGEGT. CDR3 length: 12 amino acids. V was cut by 4 bases and J by 7 bases, with 9 bases left in between. Repertoires were generated with immunoSEQ multiplex PCR, while TCRdb's copy carries only in-frame clones and drops some. The sample has around 25,000 clones, 73% seen once; the top ten hold about a fifth. CD4+ T cells from unexposed donors were obtained before the COVID-19 pandemic (2011-2018). After 10 to 11 days of culture, CD4+ T cells were isolated. Fresh IL-2 medium replaced half the medium on days 3 and 7. In regard to this clone: What it binds is unknown.

This chain uses TRBV6-2 or TRBV6-3 with TRBJ2-3; weak D call: TRBD1 (6 bases). The sequence was collected from a human donor in good health. The sample taken for sequencing was CD4+ T cells from PBMCs, cultured in vitro. This CDR3 is CASSLQGNTQYF. In DNA form, the CDR3 reads TGTGCCAGCAGTTTACAGGGAAATACGCAGTATTTT.